The subject of this entry is one T cell receptor (beta chain). The target antigen is unknown. From germline, CDR1 is GTSNPN and CDR2 SVGIG (reference sequence). With 2 bases clipped from V and 6 bases from J, the junction kept 4 bases outside the gene matches. The CDR3 totals 13 residues. Treatment described: over 15 received Ad26.COV2.S at low or high dose, single or two shots; five or six received placebo; per-sample allocation not given. Following the first vaccine or placebo injection, samples were taken on day 63. Based in Boston, the donor was an adult of 18-55 years. Wuhan-strain spike was delivered by a replication-incompetent Ad26 vector. This sample is part of a study of Ad26.COV2.S vaccination and SARS-CoV-2 variants. Study-wide results and limits: Placebo recipients trailed vaccine recipients in spike-specific TCR breadth.

Using immunoSEQ multiplex PCR, the repertoire was profiled, and TCRdb retains in-frame clones only, with some absent. The table has approximately 360,000 clones, roughly four fifths seen once. V gene TRBV30 combines with J gene TRBJ2-3; 8 positions match TRBD1. This TCR came from a person aged 18 to 65 who received the Ad26.COV2.S COVID-19 vaccine or a placebo. The material was peripheral blood, obtained in a trial of Ad26.COV2.S vaccine versus placebo. CDR3 protein: CAWSPDRVDTQYF. In DNA, the CDR3 is TGTGCCTGGAGTCCGGACAGGGTCGATACGCAGTATTTT. The full variable domain, completed using reference TRBV30 and TRBJ2-3, is SQTIHQWPATLVQPVGSPLSLECTVEGTSNPNLYWYRQAAGRGLQLLFYSVGIGQISSEVPQNLSASRPQDRQFILSSKKLLLSDSGFYLCAWSPDRVDTQYFGPGTRLTVL.